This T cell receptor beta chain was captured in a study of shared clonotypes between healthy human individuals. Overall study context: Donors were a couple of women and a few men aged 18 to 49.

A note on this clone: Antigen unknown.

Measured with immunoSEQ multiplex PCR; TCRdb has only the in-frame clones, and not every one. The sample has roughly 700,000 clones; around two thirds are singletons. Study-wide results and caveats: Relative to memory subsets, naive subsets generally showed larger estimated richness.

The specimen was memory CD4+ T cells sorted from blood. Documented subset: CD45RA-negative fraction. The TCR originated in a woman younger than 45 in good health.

The CDR3 region is CALETIAPNEKLFF. The CDR3 DNA sequence: TGTGCCTTGGAAACGATAGCCCCTAATGAAAAACTGTTTTTT. This rearrangement joins TRBV30 to TRBJ1-4; D is uncertain. Germline assignment: CDR1 GTSNPN and CDR2 SVGIG (reference sequence). The CDR3 covers 14 residues. V was cut by 7 bases and J by 3 bases, with 15 bases left in between.